Below are 31 T cell receptor beta chains sequenced from a single sample in a study of T cells in Graves' hyperthyroidism and ophthalmopathy. Regions amplified from RNA transcripts were the TCR beta CDR3 regions. RT-PCR in the first round (using the HTBI primer set) targeted the TCR CDR3. Via MiXCR, TCRdb re-called the multiplex PCR reads, giving one row per CDR3 protein. Of approximately 400,000 distinct CDR3 sequences listed, about 25% are singletons. Sequenced sample: blood. The source is a man between 50 and 59 years old with Graves' hyperthyroidism.

The chain has TRBV7-2 and TRBJ1-4, with 8 bases matching TRBD1. This CDR3 has 13 residues. V lost 6 bases and J lost 7; bases outside the gene matches: 4. In germline, CDR1 is SGHTA, CDR2 FQGNSA. The CDR3 region has the DNA TGTGCCAGCAGGAAGGGACAGGCTGAAAAACTGTTTTTT. Translating gives CASRKGQAEKLFF.

This clonotype was seen a few times. The rearrangement uses TRBV7-8 and TRBJ2-1; D gene uncertain. With 4 bases removed from V and 8 bases from J, the gap between germline ends came to 12 bases. Germline V gene data show CDR1 as SGHVS and CDR2 as FQNEAQ. The CDR3 is 13 residues long. CDR3 DNA sequence: TGTGCCAGCAGCTCCCTTTATGTGGATGAGCAGTTCTTC. Protein product: CASSSLYVDEQFF.

In this sample, this clonotype turned up a few times. The rearrangement links TRBV28 to TRBJ2-1; D might be TRBD1 (6 bases). CDR1 MDHEN and CDR2 SYDVKM come from the germline V gene. The CDR3 totals 15 residues. V was shortened by 2 bases and J by 3 bases, with 11 bases between the two germline ends. CDR3 in amino acids: CASSLLRGYYNEQFF. CDR3 DNA sequence: TGTGCCAGCAGTTTACTAAGGGGGTACTACAATGAGCAGTTCTTC.

This clonotype was seen more than once but under ten times. The chain links TRBV6-1 to TRBJ2-5, with TRBD2 matching 7 bases. After removal of 4 bases from V and 4 bases from J, the junction contained 9 bases not matched to a gene. CDR1 and CDR2 (germline): MNHNS, SASEGT. This CDR3 spans 15 amino acids. In DNA form, the CDR3 reads TGTGCCAGCAGTGCCGTGGGAGGGCCAAGAGAGACCCAGTACTTC. It specifies CASSAVGGPRETQYF.

In its sample, this clonotype was seen many times. J is TRBJ2-7 and V is TRBV7-9, with 7 positions matching TRBD2. The V segment lost 2 bases and the J segment 3 bases; nucleotides outside the gene matches: 4. The CDR3 totals 14 residues. In germline, CDR1 is SEHNR, CDR2 FQNEAQ (reference sequence). CDR3 bases: TGTGCCAGCAGCTTATCTGGCGGGAGCTACGAGCAGTACTTC. This sequence encodes CASSLSGGSYEQYF.

This clonotype was observed many times. This chain uses TRBV6-1 with TRBJ1-1; D is unresolved. Germline CDR1 and CDR2: MNHNS and SASEGT. The CDR3 runs to 15 residues. Deletions cut 2 bases from V and 5 bases from J, with 15 bases between. The CDR3 nucleotides read TGTGCCAGCAGTGAAAGACTGTCCCGTCAGACTGAAGCTTTCTTT. Protein sequence: CASSERLSRQTEAFF.

This clonotype occurred many times. The chain uses TRBV30 and TRBJ1-2, with D uncertain. Germline V CDR1 and CDR2: GTSNPN, SVGIG (reference sequence). The CDR3 is 13 residues long. V gave up 0 bases and J gave up 4 bases, with 9 bases separating them. Written as DNA, the CDR3 is TGTGCCTGGAGTGTCGGCAGTGTCTATGGCTACACCTTC. It is translated as CAWSVGSVYGYTF.

The chain links TRBV6-1 to TRBJ2-7; 10 bases fit TRBD1. V was pared by 6 bases and J by 5 bases, with 10 bases of the junction left unmatched. The CDR3 has 15 residues. Germline lookup yields CDR1 MNHNS and CDR2 SASEGT. The CDR3 is CASRRPGQGLNEQYF. The CDR3 DNA is TGTGCCAGCAGGCGTCCGGGACAGGGGTTAAACGAGCAGTACTTC.

The chain links TRBV12-3 or TRBV12-4 to TRBJ1-5, with TRBD1 as a possible D gene (6 bases). The V and J ends lost 6 bases and 4 bases respectively, with 16 bases between them. This CDR3 is 15 amino acids long. CDR3 DNA: TGTGCCAGCAGCTTGGGGGCGGGGCGTAATCAGCCCCAGCATTTT. Its protein product is CASSLGAGRNQPQHF.

The V and J genes are TRBV7-6 and TRBJ2-1; 7 bases line up with TRBD2. The CDR3 is made up of 14 amino acids. Trimming removed 5 bases from V and 2 bases from J; junction bases left unmatched: 3. Germline V CDR1 and CDR2: SGHVS, FNYEAQ. CDR3 residues: CASSQSGTYNEQFF. In nucleotides, the CDR3 is TGTGCCAGCAGCCAAAGCGGGACCTACAATGAGCAGTTCTTC. The full variable domain, rest sourced from reference TRBV7-6 and TRBJ2-1, is GAGVSQSPRYKVTKRGQDVALRCDPISGHVSLYWYRQALGQGPEFLTYFNYEAQQDKSGLPNDRFSAERPEGSISTLTIQRTEQRDSAMYRCASSQSGTYNEQFFGPGTRLTVL.

This clonotype was observed a few times. The rearrangement uses TRBV24-1 and TRBJ2-5; no definite D call. The CDR3 runs 14 residues. Germline V gene lookup returns CDR1 KGHDR and CDR2 SFDVKD. V lost 4 bases to trimming and J lost 5 bases, with 13 bases between them. In nucleotides, the CDR3 is TGTGCCACCAGTGAGGCTCGGGTGGGGGAGACCCAGTACTTC. This gives the protein CATSEARVGETQYF.

This chain joins TRBV7-9 and TRBJ2-7; TRBD2 agrees at 12 bases. CDR3 size: 15 residues. After removal of 5 bases from V and 2 bases from J, the junction contained 4 bases not matched to a gene. The germline V gene has CDR1 SEHNR and CDR2 FQNEAQ (reference sequence). DNA for the CDR3: TGTGCCAGCAGCGAACTAGCGGGAGGAACCTACGAGCAGTACTTC. Translation: CASSELAGGTYEQYF.

Notes on this clonotype: This sequence may be a read error, since a much larger clone differs from it by one base. The chain combines TRBV15 with TRBJ2-7; 12 nucleotides agree with TRBD2. The last part of the DNA fits TRBJ2-1 better; the J call may be wrong. Germline values: CDR1 LNHNV, CDR2 YYDKDF (reference sequence). The CDR3 extends over 15 amino acids. DNA of the CDR3: TGTGCCAGCAGGCCAGCTAGCGGGAGGGCCTACGAGCAGTTCTTC. It yields the protein CASRPASGRAYEQFF.

This clonotype occurred a few times. This chain joins TRBV2 and TRBJ2-1; TRBD2 aligns across 14 bases. The V gene end was trimmed by 4 bases and the J gene end by 5 bases; junction bases not matched to a gene: 4. There are 16 residues in the CDR3. The germline CDR1 and CDR2 sequences are SNHLY and FYNNEI. CDR3 sequence (DNA): TGTGCCAGCAGTGGACTAGCGGGAGGGCCACACAATGAGCAGTTCTTC. It codes for CASSGLAGGPHNEQFF.

V and J are TRBV11-2 and TRBJ2-2; D ambiguous. V gave up 2 bases and J gave up 6 bases, with 13 bases separating them. Germline assignment: CDR1 SGHAT and CDR2 FQNNGV. The CDR3 loop spans 15 amino acids. CDR3 residues: CASSLSTERPGELFF. DNA for the CDR3: TGTGCCAGCAGCTTAAGCACCGAACGACCCGGGGAGCTGTTTTTT.

This clonotype was counted ten times or more. The V gene is TRBV27, the J gene TRBJ2-7; TRBD1 aligns across 7 bases. CDR1 MNHEY and CDR2 SMNVEV come from the germline V gene (reference sequence). This CDR3 has 14 amino acids. V shed 5 bases and J 3 bases; nucleotides not matched to a gene: 7. In DNA, the CDR3 is TGTGCCAGCAGTCTCACCGGGACAGACTACGAGCAGTACTTC. Translation: CASSLTGTDYEQYF.

The chain carries TRBV7-9 and TRBJ2-2; tentatively, D is TRBD2 (6 bases). CDR1 and CDR2 (germline): SEHNR, FQNEAQ (reference sequence). The CDR3 length is 15 residues. V lost 2 bases and J lost 6, with 13 bases in between. The CDR3 coding sequence is TGTGCCAGCAGCTTATTAGGAGGGCCGTCCGGGGAGCTGTTTTTT. It codes for CASSLLGGPSGELFF.

This clonotype turned up a few times. The chain joins TRBV7-9 to TRBJ2-1, with 10 positions matching TRBD2. There are 17 residues in the CDR3. Germline trimming cut 1 base from V and 4 bases from J; bases unmatched to any gene: 7. Germline V gene sequence: CDR1 SEHNR, CDR2 FQNEAQ (reference sequence). The CDR3 DNA follows: TGTGCCAGCAGCTTAGGGGGGCTAGCGGGAGTTTACAATGAGCAGTTCTTC. This codes for CASSLGGLAGVYNEQFF.

The gene calls are TRBV20-1 and TRBJ1-4; D unclear. V was pared by 3 bases and J by 6 bases, with 11 bases between. Germline CDR1 and CDR2: DFQATT and SNEGSKA (reference sequence). The CDR3 is 13 amino acids. CDR3 loop: CSASQRVDEKLFF. As DNA, the CDR3 is TGCAGTGCTAGTCAGAGGGTGGATGAAAAACTGTTTTTT.

This clonotype showed up many times. This chain joins TRBV27 and TRBJ1-2; tentatively, D is TRBD1 (6 bases). Germline CDR1 and CDR2: MNHEY and SMNVEV (reference sequence). The CDR3 is 12 residues long. Trimming took 6 bases from V and 8 from J, leaving 13 bases between them. Written as DNA, the CDR3 is TGTGCCAGCAGAGCTTACAGGGACGGCTACACCTTC. This sequence encodes CASRAYRDGYTF.

There are a few counts of this clonotype. V gene TRBV6-1 combines with J gene TRBJ1-6; D uncertain. Trimming shortened V by 5 bases and J by 13 bases, and 24 bases separated the two germline ends. Looked up from germline, CDR1 is MNHNS and CDR2 is SASEGT. This CDR3 is built from 16 residues. This CDR3 reads CASSSGPGFNIAPLHF. The CDR3 nucleotides read TGTGCCAGCAGTTCCGGACCGGGATTCAACATTGCGCCCCTCCACTTT.

The chain uses TRBV20-1 and TRBJ2-7, with no clear D. The CDR3 is made up of 16 amino acids. Germline V CDR1 and CDR2: DFQATT, SNEGSKA (reference sequence). V was trimmed by 6 bases and J by 7 bases, leaving 28 bases between them. In nucleotides, the CDR3 is TGCAGTGCCACCCCGGCCCTGACTTCCCCCCCGAGGGAGCAGTACTTC. Protein: CSATPALTSPPREQYF.

J is TRBJ1-6 and V is TRBV28, with 7 nucleotides matching TRBD1. CDR1 is MDHEN, CDR2 SYDVKM, per germline. V lost 4 bases and J lost 5; bases outside the gene matches: 2. This CDR3 comprises 14 residues. This chain's CDR3 is CASSSGQNNSPLHF. CDR3 DNA sequence: TGTGCCAGCAGTTCGGGACAGAATAATTCACCCCTCCACTTT.

This clonotype came up a few times. The V gene is TRBV28, the J gene TRBJ2-6; tentatively, D is TRBD1 (6 bases). The CDR3 runs 14 residues. Germline V gene data show CDR1 as MDHEN and CDR2 as SYDVKM. V shed 7 bases and J shed 4 bases, with 11 bases lying between them. The CDR3 nucleotides read TGTGCCAGCAATACAGGGACCGGGGCCAACGTCCTGACTTTC. This gives the protein CASNTGTGANVLTF.

This clonotype was seen only once. A much larger clonotype is one base distant, so this may be a read error. V gene TRBV27 combines with J gene TRBJ1-1, with 7 bases identical to TRBD1. In germline, CDR1 is MNHEY, CDR2 SMNVEV (reference sequence). CDR3 length: 15 amino acids. Trimming took 7 bases from V and 9 from J; bases not matched to a gene: 17. As DNA, the CDR3 is TGTGCCAGCAAACCTGCCGGGACAGCCCACCCTAAAGCTTTCTTT. As protein: CASKPAGTAHPKAFF.

About this clonotype itself: One junction end does not reproduce the germline sequence, and a read error may be involved. DNA of the CDR3: TGTGCCAGCAGTACCACCGGGACGCGAGAGCGGTACTTC. It codes for CASSTTGTRERYF. The chain uses TRBV6-1 and TRBJ2-7; D is possibly TRBD1 or TRBD2 (5 bases each). CDR3 size: 13 residues. Germline loops: CDR1 MNHNS, CDR2 SASEGT.

In its sample, this clonotype was seen many times. V and J are TRBV11-2 and TRBJ2-1; 8 positions agree with TRBD2. This CDR3 is built from 16 residues. Germline trimming cut 5 bases from V and 7 bases from J; bases unmatched to any gene: 13. Per the germline V gene, CDR1 is SGHAT and CDR2 is FQNNGV. Written as DNA, the CDR3 is TGTGCCAGCAGCAAAAGCAGGGCGGGGGGTGTTAATGAGCAGTTCTTC. Encoded protein: CASSKSRAGGVNEQFF.

With respect to this clonotype: At one boundary the junction diverges from the germline segment, which might be a read error. J is TRBJ2-5 and V is TRBV7-2; 12 nucleotides match TRBD1. Germline V gene data show CDR1 as SGHTA and CDR2 as FQGNSA. The CDR3 has 16 residues. CDR3 loop: CASSEAGTGGGEIQYF. The DNA for the CDR3 is TGTGCCAGCAGCGAAGCCGGGACAGGGGGCGGAGAGATCCAGTACTTC.

This CDR3 reads CASSYGTIEAFF. Written as DNA, the CDR3 is TGTGCCAGCAGTTACGGGACAATTGAAGCTTTCTTT. The rearrangement joins TRBV6-5 to TRBJ1-1; D is possibly TRBD1 (6 bases). Germline V gives CDR1 MNHEY, CDR2 SVGAGI. Between the trimmed V and J ends, which lost 2 bases and 7 bases, there was a span of 8 bases. CDR3 length equals 12 residues.

There are a few counts of this clonotype. The V call is TRBV11-3, the J call TRBJ2-2, with D unresolved. The CDR3 has 14 amino acids. V dropped 7 bases and J dropped 1 base, with 10 bases sitting between them. The germline CDR1 and CDR2 sequences are SGHNT and YENEEA. In DNA form, the CDR3 reads TGTGCCAGCACCGGTGAGCGGAACACCGGGGAGCTGTTTTTT. Translated, it gives CASTGERNTGELFF.

The chain couples TRBV20-1 to TRBJ2-2; D is possibly TRBD1 (5 bases). There are 13 residues in the CDR3. Germline CDR1 is DFQATT and CDR2 is SNEGSKA (reference sequence). The germline V and J ends were trimmed by 6 bases and 1 base, with 9 bases remaining between them. CDR3 sequence reads: CSARAVNTGELFF. The CDR3 DNA reads as TGCAGTGCCAGGGCGGTGAACACCGGGGAGCTGTTTTTT.